These 7 T cell receptor beta chains were sequenced from one sample in a study of T cells in localized non-small cell lung cancer. Libraries were prepared by immunoSEQ multiplex PCR; TCRdb keeps only in-frame clonotypes and omits some of them. The sample yields roughly 38,000 clones, about 87% seen once. Sequences were derived from peripheral blood, sampled before any cancer treatment. Receptors originate from a man aged 18 to 49 with stage I lung adenocarcinoma.

The gene calls are TRBV6-5 and TRBJ1-6; no reliable D call. The CDR3 is made up of 13 amino acids. Germline CDR1 and CDR2: MNHEY and SVGAGI. Trimming left V 5 bases short and J 3 bases short, with 5 bases between. CDR3 in DNA: TGTGCCAGCAGTAAGGACTATAATTCACCCCTCCACTTT. Protein: CASSKDYNSPLHF.

The chain is built from TRBV28 and TRBJ2-7; no firm D call. Germline V gives CDR1 MDHEN, CDR2 SYDVKM. CDR3 length equals 13 residues. Trimming shortened V by 4 bases and J by 2 bases, and 9 bases separated the two germline ends. For the CDR3, the DNA is TGTGCCAGCAGTTCACTCCAGCCCTACGAGCAGTACTTC. Encoded protein: CASSSLQPYEQYF.

V is TRBV7-8 and J is TRBJ1-2, with TRBD1 identical over 8 bases. The ends lost 1 base at V and 6 bases at J; junction bases unmatched: 10. The CDR3 has 16 residues. Germline V CDR1 and CDR2: SGHVS, FQNEAQ. CDR3 in amino acids: CASSLVAQGAFHGYTF. CDR3 DNA sequence: TGTGCCAGCAGCTTAGTAGCGCAGGGGGCGTTTCATGGCTACACCTTC.

The rearrangement uses TRBV30 and TRBJ2-7; maybe TRBD1 (7 bases). CDR1 is GTSNPN and CDR2 is SVGIG in the germline V gene (reference sequence). The V gene lost 7 bases and the J gene lost 6 bases, with 13 bases spanning the gap. The CDR3 loop spans 11 amino acids. CDR3 sequence: CAFGQGGEQYF. CDR3 coding DNA: TGTGCCTTCGGCCAGGGGGGCGAGCAGTACTTC.

This chain uses TRBV9 with TRBJ1-2; maybe TRBD1 (6 bases). The germline V gene has CDR1 SGDLS and CDR2 YYNGEE. The CDR3 has 13 residues. Trimming cost V 3 bases and J 7 bases, with 13 bases left between them. The CDR3 reads CASSAGQTGGYTF. DNA of the CDR3: TGTGCCAGCAGCGCAGGACAGACCGGTGGCTACACCTTC. Full variable domain (outside the CDR3, taken from reference TRBV9 and TRBJ1-2): DSGVTQTPKHLITATGQRVTLRCSPRSGDLSVYWYQQSLDQGLQFLIQYYNGEERAKGNILERFSAQQFPDLHSELNLSSLELGDSALYFCASSAGQTGGYTFGSGTRLTVV.

This rearrangement joins TRBV4-1 to TRBJ2-2; TRBD2 matches at 9 bases. There are 16 residues in the CDR3. V dropped 3 bases and J dropped 5; count of bases not matched to a gene: 7. Germline V gives CDR1 MGHRA, CDR2 YSYEKL. The CDR3 nucleotides are TGCGCCAGCAGCCAGGCGGGGGGGCTGAAAACCGGGGAGCTGTTTTTT. This gives the protein CASSQAGGLKTGELFF.

This chain connects TRBV29-1 to TRBJ1-2; D ambiguous. The V end was cut by 5 bases, the J end by 4 bases, with 17 bases between. The CDR3 extends over 14 amino acids. Germline lookup yields CDR1 SQVTM and CDR2 ANQGSEA. CDR3 loop: CSVTPEGRSYGYTF. The DNA of the CDR3 is TGCAGCGTTACCCCCGAGGGTCGGAGCTATGGCTACACCTTC.